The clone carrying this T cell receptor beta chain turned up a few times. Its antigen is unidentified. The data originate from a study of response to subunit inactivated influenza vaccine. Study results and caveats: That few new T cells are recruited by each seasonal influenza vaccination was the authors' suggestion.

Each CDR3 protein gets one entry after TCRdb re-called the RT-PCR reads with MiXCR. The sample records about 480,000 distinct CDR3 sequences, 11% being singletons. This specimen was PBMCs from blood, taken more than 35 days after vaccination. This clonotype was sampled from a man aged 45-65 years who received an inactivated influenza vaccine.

The CDR3 bases are TGCGCCAGCAGCTCCCCAAGTCCGGGACAGGGGTACACCGGGGAGCTGTTTTTT. Residues: CASSSPSPGQGYTGELFF. This rearrangement joins TRBV5-1 to TRBJ2-2; 10 nucleotides align to TRBD1. The V and J ends lost 3 bases and 3 bases, in that order; junction bases with no gene match: 11. The germline V gene has CDR1 SGHRS and CDR2 YFSETQ. This CDR3 is built from 18 residues.